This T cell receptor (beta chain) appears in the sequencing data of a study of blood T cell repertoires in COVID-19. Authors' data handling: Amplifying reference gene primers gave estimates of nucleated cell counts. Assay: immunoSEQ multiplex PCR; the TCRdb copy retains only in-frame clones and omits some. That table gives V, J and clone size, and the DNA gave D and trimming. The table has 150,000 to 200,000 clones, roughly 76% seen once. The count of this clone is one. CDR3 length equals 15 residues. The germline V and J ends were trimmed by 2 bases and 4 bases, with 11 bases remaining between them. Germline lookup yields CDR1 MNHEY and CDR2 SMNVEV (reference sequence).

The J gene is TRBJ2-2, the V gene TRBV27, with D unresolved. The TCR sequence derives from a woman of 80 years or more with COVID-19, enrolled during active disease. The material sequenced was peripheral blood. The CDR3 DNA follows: TGTGCCAGCAGTTTAATGAGGAGTTTCACCGGGGAGCTGTTTTTT. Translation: CASSLMRSFTGELFF.